The 13 T cell receptor beta chains listed next were all sequenced from one sample in a study of CD4 and CD8 cells across lung adenocarcinoma regions. One entry per CDR3 protein results from TCRdb running MiXCR on the PCR reads. Among some 16,000 distinct CDR3 sequences listed, roughly three fifths were seen once. Material: CD8+ T cells from the center of a lung tumor. The receptors stem from a female donor with lung adenocarcinoma. The CD4 and CD8 labels of this study may be unreliable.

This clonotype was counted many times. The chain joins TRBV6-1 to TRBJ2-1; the match to TRBD1 covers 10 bases. V was clipped by 6 bases and J by 7 bases; unmatched bases: 12. This CDR3 spans 16 amino acids. Germline V gives CDR1 MNHNS, CDR2 SASEGT. CDR3 DNA sequence: TGTGCCAGCAGGTCACCGATCCGGGACAGGGGTAATGAGCAGTTCTTC. Protein: CASRSPIRDRGNEQFF.

At least ten counts were recorded for this clonotype. In DNA form, the CDR3 reads TGTGCCAGCAGTCCAGACAGCAAATTATACGAGCAGTACTTC. As protein: CASSPDSKLYEQYF. The chain joins TRBV12-3 or TRBV12-4 to TRBJ2-5; tentative D call: TRBD1 (5 bases). The closer fit of TRBJ2-7 to the DNA end suggests the J call may be wrong. This CDR3 spans 14 amino acids.

Comments on this clonotype: The junction and the germline gene differ at one end; a read error may be behind it. This chain connects TRBV10-1 to TRBJ2-3; D might be TRBD1 or TRBD2, each matching 5 bases. This CDR3 contains 14 residues. Per germline, CDR1 WNHNN and CDR2 SYGVQD (reference sequence). CDR3 in amino acids: CAGTGLRAKDTQYF. DNA of the CDR3: TGCGCCGGCACGGGGCTAAGAGCCAAAGATACGCAGTATTTC.

The rearrangement links TRBV7-6 to TRBJ2-4, with no clear D. Germline values: CDR1 SGHVS, CDR2 FNYEAQ. CDR3 length: 14 residues. Between the trimmed V and J ends, which lost 6 bases and 12 bases, there was a span of 21 bases. This CDR3 reads CASRGLRAKNTQYF. As DNA, the CDR3 is TGTGCCAGCAGGGGGTTGAGAGCCAAAAATACTCAGTACTTC.

The chain is built from TRBV7-2 and TRBJ2-3, with D uncertain. From germline, CDR1 is SGHTA and CDR2 FQGNSA. The CDR3 is 15 residues long. Trimming took 5 bases from V and 7 from J, leaving 19 bases between them. The CDR3 DNA is TGTGCCAGCAGCCTGAGGCTGGGCGCCAAAAATACGCAGTATTTT. Translating gives CASSLRLGAKNTQYF.

This chain connects TRBV10-1 to TRBJ2-1; TRBD2 matches 7 bases. The end of the DNA fits TRBJ2-5 better, so the J call may be wrong. This CDR3 has 16 residues. Germline V CDR1 and CDR2: WNHNN, SYGVQD (reference sequence). In DNA, the CDR3 is TGCGCCAGCAGTGAGTCGGAGGGACTAAATCAAGAGACCCAGTACTTC. This gives the protein CASSESEGLNQETQYF.

This rearrangement joins TRBV6-1 to TRBJ2-3; D gene ambiguous. The CDR3 is 14 amino acids. Germline CDR1 and CDR2: MNHNS and SASEGT. The V end was cut by 4 bases, the J end by 11 bases, with 19 bases between. The CDR3 nucleotides are TGTGCCAGCAGTGGGCTGTTAGCCACAGACATGCAGTATTTT. Translated, it gives CASSGLLATDMQYF.

The chain uses TRBV7-2 and TRBJ2-2; D uncertain. CDR1 and CDR2 from the germline V gene are SGHTA and FQGNSA. Trimming removed 1 base from V and 0 bases from J, with 6 bases in between. The CDR3 totals 15 residues. CDR3 residues: CASSLGPANTGELFF. CDR3 coding DNA: TGTGCCAGCAGCTTAGGGCCAGCGAACACCGGGGAGCTGTTTTTT.

This clonotype rates as medium-sized. The gene calls are TRBV6-1 and TRBJ2-3; D might be TRBD2 (7 bases). CDR1 is MNHNS and CDR2 is SASEGT in the germline V gene. Trimming pared 6 bases from V and 2 bases from J, leaving 18 bases between. The CDR3 is 16 residues long. In DNA form, the CDR3 reads TGTGCCAGCAGCCAGTTATGGGGGGGCAACACAGATACGCAGTATTTT. Protein: CASSQLWGGNTDTQYF.

This chain connects TRBV7-2 to TRBJ2-1, with D maybe TRBD2 (6 bases). Trimming took off 1 base at V and 3 bases at J, with 10 bases between the two ends. Germline V gene sequence: CDR1 SGHTA, CDR2 FQGNSA. CDR3 size: 15 residues. For the CDR3, the DNA is TGTGCCAGCAGCTTAGACAACGGGGGCTACAATGAGCAGTTCTTC. It translates to CASSLDNGGYNEQFF. The whole variable domain, remainder taken from reference TRBV7-2 and TRBJ2-1, is GAGVSQSPSNKVTEKGKDVELRCDPISGHTALYWYRQSLGQGLEFLIYFQGNSAPDKSGLPSDRFSAERTGGSVSTLTIQRTQQEDSAVYLCASSLDNGGYNEQFFGPGTRLTVL.

The V gene is TRBV6-1, the J gene TRBJ1-1, with D perhaps TRBD1 (6 bases). This CDR3 has 16 amino acids. Germline assignment: CDR1 MNHNS and CDR2 SASEGT. V shed 2 bases and J shed 5 bases, with 18 bases lying between them. The CDR3 nucleotides are TGTGCCAGCAGTGAAAGGGGGACGGATCGAGTGACTGAAGCTTTCTTT. It yields the protein CASSERGTDRVTEAFF.

This clonotype was recorded only once. This sequence joins TRBV11-2 and TRBJ2-3; 7 nucleotides agree with TRBD2. There are 13 residues in the CDR3. The trim removed 6 bases at V and 2 bases at J, leaving 2 bases unmatched. Per germline, CDR1 SGHAT and CDR2 FQNNGV. The CDR3 DNA follows: TGTGCCAGCAGGCGGGGGTACACAGATACGCAGTATTTT. Translating it yields CASRRGYTDTQYF.

Of note for this clonotype: At one end, the junction sequence differs from germline, possibly due to a read error. This chain uses TRBV6-1 with TRBJ2-5; perhaps D is TRBD1 or TRBD2 (6 bases each). The CDR3 runs to 17 residues. Germline CDR1 and CDR2: MNHNS and SASEGT. CDR3 in amino acids: CGSSAGLGGRDQGTQYF. The CDR3 DNA reads TGTGGCAGCAGTGCGGGGCTCGGGGGCCGTGACCAAGGGACCCAGTACTTC.